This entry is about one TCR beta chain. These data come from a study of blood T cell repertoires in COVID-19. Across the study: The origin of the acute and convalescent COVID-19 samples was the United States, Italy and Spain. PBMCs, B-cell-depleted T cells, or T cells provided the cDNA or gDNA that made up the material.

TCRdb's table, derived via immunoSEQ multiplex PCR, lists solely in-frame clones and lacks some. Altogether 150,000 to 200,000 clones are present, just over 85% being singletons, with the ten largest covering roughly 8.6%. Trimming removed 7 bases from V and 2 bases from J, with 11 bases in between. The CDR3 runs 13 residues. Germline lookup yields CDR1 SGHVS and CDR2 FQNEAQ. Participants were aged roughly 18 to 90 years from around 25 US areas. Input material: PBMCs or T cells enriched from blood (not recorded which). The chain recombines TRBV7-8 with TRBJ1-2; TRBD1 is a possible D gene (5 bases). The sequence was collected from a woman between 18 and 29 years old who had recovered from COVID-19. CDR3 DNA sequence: TGTGCCAGCAATCAGGGAGGGAACTATGGCTACACCTTC. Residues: CASNQGGNYGYTF.